This T cell receptor (beta chain) was sequenced in a study of blood T cell repertoires in COVID-19. The assay was immunoSEQ multiplex PCR, and TCRdb's table has in-frame clones only and misses some. Found here are about 67,000 clones, over 75% of them singletons; the top ten hold around 1.2%. CDR1 is SGHRS, CDR2 YFSETQ, per germline. Losses at the gene ends were 4 bases for V and 7 bases for J; bases not matched to a gene: 3. CDR3 length: 14 residues. The rearrangement uses TRBV5-1 and TRBJ1-6, with TRBD1 matching 9 bases. The sample taken for sequencing was peripheral blood. The TCR originated in a woman aged 60-75 years with acute or convalescent COVID-19. CDR3 region: CASSKDRGNSPLHF. The CDR3 coding sequence is TGCGCCAGCAGCAAGGACAGGGGCAATTCACCCCTCCACTTT.